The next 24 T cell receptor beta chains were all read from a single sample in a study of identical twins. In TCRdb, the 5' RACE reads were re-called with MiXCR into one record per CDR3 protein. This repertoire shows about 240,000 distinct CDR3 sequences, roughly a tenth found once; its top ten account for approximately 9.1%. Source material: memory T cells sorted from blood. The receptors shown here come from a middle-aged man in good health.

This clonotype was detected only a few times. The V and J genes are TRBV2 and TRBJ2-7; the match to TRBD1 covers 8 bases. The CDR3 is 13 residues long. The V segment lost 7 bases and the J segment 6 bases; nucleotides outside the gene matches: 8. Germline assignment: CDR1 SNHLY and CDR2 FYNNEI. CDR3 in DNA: TGTGCCAGCACCGATGGACAGGGAGGCGAGCAGTACTTC. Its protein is CASTDGQGGEQYF. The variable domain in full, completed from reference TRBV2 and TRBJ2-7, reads EPEVTQTPSHQVTQMGQEVILRCVPISNHLYFYWYRQILGQKVEFLVSFYNNEISEKSEIFDDQFSVERPDGSNFTLKIRSTKLEDSAMYFCASTDGQGGEQYFGPGTRLTVT.

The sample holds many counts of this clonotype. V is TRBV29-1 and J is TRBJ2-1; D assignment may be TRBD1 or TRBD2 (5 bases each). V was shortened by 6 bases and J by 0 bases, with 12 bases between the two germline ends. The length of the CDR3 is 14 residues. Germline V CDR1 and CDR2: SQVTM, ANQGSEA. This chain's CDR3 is CSVDAGSSYNEQFF. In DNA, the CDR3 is TGCAGCGTAGACGCAGGGAGCTCCTACAATGAGCAGTTCTTC.

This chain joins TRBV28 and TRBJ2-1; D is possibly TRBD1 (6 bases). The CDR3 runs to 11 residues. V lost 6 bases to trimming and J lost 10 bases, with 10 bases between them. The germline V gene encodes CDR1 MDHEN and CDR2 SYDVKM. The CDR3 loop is CASREGQEQFF. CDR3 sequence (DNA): TGTGCCAGCAGAGAGGGACAAGAGCAGTTCTTC.

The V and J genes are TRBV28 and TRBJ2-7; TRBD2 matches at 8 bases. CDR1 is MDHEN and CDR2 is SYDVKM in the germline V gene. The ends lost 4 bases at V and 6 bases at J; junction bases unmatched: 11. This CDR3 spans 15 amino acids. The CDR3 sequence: CASSSGAGGRGEQYF. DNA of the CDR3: TGTGCCAGCAGTTCGGGGGCGGGAGGCCGTGGCGAGCAGTACTTC.

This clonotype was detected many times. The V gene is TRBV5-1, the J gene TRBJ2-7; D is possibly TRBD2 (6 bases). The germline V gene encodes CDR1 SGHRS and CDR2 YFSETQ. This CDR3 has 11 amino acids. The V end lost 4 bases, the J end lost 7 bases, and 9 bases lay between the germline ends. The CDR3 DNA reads TGCGCCAGCAGCGGGGACTCGGAGCAGTACTTC. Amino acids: CASSGDSEQYF.

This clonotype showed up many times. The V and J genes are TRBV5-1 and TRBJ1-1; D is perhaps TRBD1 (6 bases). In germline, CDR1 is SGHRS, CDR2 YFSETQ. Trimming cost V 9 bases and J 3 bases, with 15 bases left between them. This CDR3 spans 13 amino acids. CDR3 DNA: TGCGCCACCAGGGACATGGGGGACACTGAAGCTTTCTTT. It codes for CATRDMGDTEAFF. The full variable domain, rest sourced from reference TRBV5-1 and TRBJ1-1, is KAGVTQTPRYLIKTRGQQVTLSCSPISGHRSVSWYQQTPGQGLQFLFEYFSETQRNKGNFPGRFSGRQFSNSRSEMNVSTLELGDSALYLCATRDMGDTEAFFGQGTRLTVV.

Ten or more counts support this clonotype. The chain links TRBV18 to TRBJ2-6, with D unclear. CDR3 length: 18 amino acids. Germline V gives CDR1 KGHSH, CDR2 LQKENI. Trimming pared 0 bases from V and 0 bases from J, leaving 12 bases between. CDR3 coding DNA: TGTGCCAGCTCACCACCAGCAAGATTCCTCTCTGGGGCCAACGTCCTGACTTTC. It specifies CASSPPARFLSGANVLTF.

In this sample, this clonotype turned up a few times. The CDR3, as DNA: TGTGCCAGCAGCCAAGGAGCTGGGGGCTTTACAGATACGCAGTATTTT. This encodes CASSQGAGGFTDTQYF. This rearrangement joins TRBV4-2 to TRBJ2-3; D perhaps matches TRBD1 (6 bases). The CDR3 loop spans 16 amino acids. V dropped 1 base and J dropped 3 bases, with 14 bases sitting between them. The germline V gene encodes CDR1 LGHNA and CDR2 YNFKEQ.

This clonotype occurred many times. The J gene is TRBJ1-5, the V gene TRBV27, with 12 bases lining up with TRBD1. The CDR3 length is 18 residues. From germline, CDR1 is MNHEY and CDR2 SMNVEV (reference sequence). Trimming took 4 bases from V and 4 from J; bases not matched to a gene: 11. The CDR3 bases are TGTGCCAGCAGTTCGGGACAGGGGGCCCCCGTCGGAAATCAGCCCCAGCATTTT. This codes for CASSSGQGAPVGNQPQHF.

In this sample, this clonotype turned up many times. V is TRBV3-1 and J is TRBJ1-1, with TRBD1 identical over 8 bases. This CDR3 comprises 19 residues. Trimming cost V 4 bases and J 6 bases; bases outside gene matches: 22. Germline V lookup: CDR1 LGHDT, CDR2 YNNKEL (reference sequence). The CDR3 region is CASSPTPGAGGATSAEAFF. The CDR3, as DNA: TGTGCCAGCAGCCCAACCCCAGGGGCAGGGGGCGCGACAAGCGCTGAAGCTTTCTTT.

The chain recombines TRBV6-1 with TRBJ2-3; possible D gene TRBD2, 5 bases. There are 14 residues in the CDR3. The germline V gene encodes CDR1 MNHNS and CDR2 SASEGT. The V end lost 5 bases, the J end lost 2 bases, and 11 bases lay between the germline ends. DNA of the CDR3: TGTGCCAGCAGTCCGTACGGACTCACAGATACGCAGTATTTT. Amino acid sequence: CASSPYGLTDTQYF.

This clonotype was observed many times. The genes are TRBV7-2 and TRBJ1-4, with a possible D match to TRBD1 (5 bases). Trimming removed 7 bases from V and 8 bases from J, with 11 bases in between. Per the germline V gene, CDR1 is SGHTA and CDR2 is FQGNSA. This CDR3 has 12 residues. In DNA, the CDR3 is TGTGCCAGCACGTTCCGGGGGGAAAAACTGTTTTTT. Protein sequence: CASTFRGEKLFF. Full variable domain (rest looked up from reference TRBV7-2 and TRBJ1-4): GAGVSQSPSNKVTEKGKDVELRCDPISGHTALYWYRQSLGQGLEFLIYFQGNSAPDKSGLPSDRFSAERTGGSVSTLTIQRTQQEDSAVYLCASTFRGEKLFFGSGTQLSVL.

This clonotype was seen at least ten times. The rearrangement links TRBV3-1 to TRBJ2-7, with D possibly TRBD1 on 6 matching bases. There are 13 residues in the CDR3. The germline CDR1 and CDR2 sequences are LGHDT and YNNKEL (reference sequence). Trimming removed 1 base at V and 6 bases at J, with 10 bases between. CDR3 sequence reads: CASSQAGVREQYF. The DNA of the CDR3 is TGTGCCAGCAGCCAAGCAGGGGTTCGCGAGCAGTACTTC.

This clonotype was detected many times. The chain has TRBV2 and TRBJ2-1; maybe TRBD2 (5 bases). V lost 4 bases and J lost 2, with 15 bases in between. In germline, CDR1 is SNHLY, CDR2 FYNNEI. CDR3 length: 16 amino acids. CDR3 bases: TGTGCCAGCAGTGCTCTACTGTTGACTACCTACAATGAGCAGTTCTTC. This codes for CASSALLLTTYNEQFF.

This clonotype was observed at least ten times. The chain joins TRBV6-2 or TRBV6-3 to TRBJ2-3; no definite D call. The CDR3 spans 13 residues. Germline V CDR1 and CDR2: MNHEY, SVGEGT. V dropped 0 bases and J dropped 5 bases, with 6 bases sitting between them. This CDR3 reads CASSYSGIDTQYF. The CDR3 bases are TGTGCCAGCAGTTACTCGGGGATAGATACGCAGTATTTT.

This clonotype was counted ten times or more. The CDR3 is CASSDDRDQPQHF. The CDR3 DNA is TGTGCCAGCAGTGATGACAGGGATCAGCCCCAGCATTTT. The chain links TRBV6-1 to TRBJ1-5; 7 bases fit TRBD1. This CDR3 comprises 13 residues. With V trimmed by 3 bases and J by 5 bases, 1 base remained unmatched. Germline CDR1 reads MNHNS; CDR2 reads SASEGT.

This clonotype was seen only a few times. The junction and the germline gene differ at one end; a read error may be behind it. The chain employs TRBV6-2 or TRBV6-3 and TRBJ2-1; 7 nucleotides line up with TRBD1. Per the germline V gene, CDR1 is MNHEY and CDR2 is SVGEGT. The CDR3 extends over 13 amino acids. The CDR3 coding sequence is TGTGCCAGCAGATACGAAAAGACAGGGTCCTTACTCTTC. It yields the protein CASRYEKTGSLLF.

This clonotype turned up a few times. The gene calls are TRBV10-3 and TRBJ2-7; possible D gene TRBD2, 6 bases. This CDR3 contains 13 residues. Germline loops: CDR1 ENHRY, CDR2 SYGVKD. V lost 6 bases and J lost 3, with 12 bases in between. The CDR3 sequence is CAISVSGGYEQYF. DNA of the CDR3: TGTGCCATCAGCGTCTCCGGGGGCTACGAGCAGTACTTC.

CDR3 protein: CASSPGGGVGTDTQYF. The CDR3 nucleotides are TGTGCCAGCAGCCCTGGGGGGGGGGTTGGCACAGATACGCAGTATTTT. V usage is TRBV5-4 and J usage is TRBJ2-3; 7 bases line up with TRBD2. V lost 4 bases, J lost 1 base, and 9 bases stayed unmatched. In germline, CDR1 is SGHNT, CDR2 YYREEE (reference sequence). The CDR3 runs 16 residues.

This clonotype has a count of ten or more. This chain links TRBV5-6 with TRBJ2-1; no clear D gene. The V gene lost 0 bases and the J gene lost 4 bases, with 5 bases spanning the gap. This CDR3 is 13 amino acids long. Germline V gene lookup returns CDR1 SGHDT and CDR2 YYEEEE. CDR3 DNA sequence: TGTGCCAGCAGCTTGGTCCTGTACAATGAGCAGTTCTTC. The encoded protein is CASSLVLYNEQFF.

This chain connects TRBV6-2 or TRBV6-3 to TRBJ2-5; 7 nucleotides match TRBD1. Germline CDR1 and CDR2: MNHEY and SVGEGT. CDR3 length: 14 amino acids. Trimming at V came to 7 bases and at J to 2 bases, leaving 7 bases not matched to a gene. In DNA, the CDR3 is TGTGCCAGCACCCGGGACAGAATACAAGAGACCCAGTACTTC. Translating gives CASTRDRIQETQYF.

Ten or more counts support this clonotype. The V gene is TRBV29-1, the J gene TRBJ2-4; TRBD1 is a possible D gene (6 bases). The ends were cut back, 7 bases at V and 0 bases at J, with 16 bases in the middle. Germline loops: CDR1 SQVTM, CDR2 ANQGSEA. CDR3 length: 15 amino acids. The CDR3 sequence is CSALDRSLAKNIQYF. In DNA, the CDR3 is TGCAGCGCCTTGGACAGAAGCCTAGCCAAAAACATTCAGTACTTC.

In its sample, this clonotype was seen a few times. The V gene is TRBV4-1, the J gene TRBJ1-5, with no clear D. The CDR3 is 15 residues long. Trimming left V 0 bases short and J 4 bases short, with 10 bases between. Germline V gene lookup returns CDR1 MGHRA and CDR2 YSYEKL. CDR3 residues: CASSQELASNQPQHF. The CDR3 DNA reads TGCGCCAGCAGCCAAGAACTGGCCAGTAATCAGCCCCAGCATTTT.

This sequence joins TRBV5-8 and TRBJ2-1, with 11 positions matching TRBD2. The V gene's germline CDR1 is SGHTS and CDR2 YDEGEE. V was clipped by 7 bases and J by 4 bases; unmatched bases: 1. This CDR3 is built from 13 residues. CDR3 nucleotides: TGTGCCAGCGGGACTAGCGGTTACAATGAGCAGTTCTTC. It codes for CASGTSGYNEQFF.